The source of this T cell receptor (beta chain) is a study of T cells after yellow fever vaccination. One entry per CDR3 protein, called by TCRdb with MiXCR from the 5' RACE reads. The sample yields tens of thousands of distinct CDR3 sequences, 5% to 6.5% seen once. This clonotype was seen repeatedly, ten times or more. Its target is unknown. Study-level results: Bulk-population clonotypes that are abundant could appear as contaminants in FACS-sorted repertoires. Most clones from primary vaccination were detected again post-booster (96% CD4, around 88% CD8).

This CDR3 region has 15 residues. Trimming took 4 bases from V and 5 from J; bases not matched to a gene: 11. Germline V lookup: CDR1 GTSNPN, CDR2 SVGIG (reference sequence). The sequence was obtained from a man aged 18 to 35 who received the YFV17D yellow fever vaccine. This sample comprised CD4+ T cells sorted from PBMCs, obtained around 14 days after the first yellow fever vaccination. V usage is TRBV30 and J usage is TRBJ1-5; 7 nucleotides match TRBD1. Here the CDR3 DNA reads TGTGCCTGGAAATCTCCGGACAGGAGAGATCAGCCCCAGCATTTT. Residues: CAWKSPDRRDQPQHF.